Listed below are T cell receptor beta chains from one sample, sequenced in a study of identical twins. Via MiXCR, TCRdb re-called the 5' RACE reads, giving one row per CDR3 protein. The sample has more than 350,000 distinct CDR3 sequences, approximately 9.1% seen once. The sample consisted of naive T cells sorted from blood. The receptor set was obtained from a woman aged 45-60 years in good health. The conserved cysteine and the conserved F or W are not part of the CDR3 here. Each record gives: V gene, CDR3 protein.

V: TRBV5-1; CDR3: ASSPGLAGRSYEQY
V: TRBV15; CDR3: ATSRDLVGGAYNEQF
V: TRBV12-3/TRBV12-4; CDR3: ASRNSGDNEQF
V: TRBV10-2; CDR3: ASRLGLAANTGELF
V: TRBV30; CDR3: ACNQGAAF
V: TRBV12-3/TRBV12-4; CDR3: ASTALPGSGYGYT
V: TRBV14; CDR3: ASSLAGVREF
V: TRBV6-5; CDR3: ASIPSGGLGTGELF
V: TRBV5-1; CDR3: ASSRLASTDTQY
V: TRBV2; CDR3: ACGVTDTQY
V: TRBV5-1; CDR3: ASSGAVAEQY
V: TRBV20-1; CDR3: SARPPWTSGINEQF
V: TRBV19; CDR3: ASSIRGDYGYT
V: TRBV4-2; CDR3: ASSQRGLAGGEGEQY
V: TRBV29-1; CDR3: SVVEGRTGELF
V: TRBV4-1; CDR3: ASSQGYTLTGEDTEAF
V: TRBV20-1; CDR3: SASYPTNYEQY
V: TRBV2; CDR3: ASGVDRQETQY
V: TRBV20-1; CDR3: SARARDRDQPQH
V: TRBV10-2; CDR3: ASRGSSGITDTQY
V: TRBV27; CDR3: ASSRISGISSYNEQF
V: TRBV7-2; CDR3: ASRGGSGTEAF
V: TRBV5-1; CDR3: ASSWESGTASGANVLT
V: TRBV5-1; CDR3: ASSLNGVMYNEQF
V: TRBV6-2/TRBV6-3; CDR3: ASSWGSDEQF
V: TRBV27; CDR3: ASSLSPLTVRGHYEQY
V: TRBV29-1; CDR3: SVVRLAGDTQY
V: TRBV18; CDR3: ASSEKNYEQY
V: TRBV27; CDR3: ASSSRTGSLDEQF
V: TRBV10-3; CDR3: AIKALGTSGSLAGELF
V: TRBV29-1; CDR3: SVDKLGTAYGYT
V: TRBV7-9; CDR3: ASSLEELSV
V: TRBV10-1; CDR3: ASSETVDYGYT
V: TRBV7-3; CDR3: ASSSQGQGFNEQY
V: TRBV5-1; CDR3: ASMEQREREQF
V: TRBV5-1; CDR3: ASTLSGGGPDTQY
V: TRBV27; CDR3: ASSKVINQPQH
V: TRBV19; CDR3: ASSPHRNVDTEAF
V: TRBV11-1; CDR3: ASSKAGRNSGANVLT
V: TRBV29-1; CDR3: SVGPSPSPGELF
V: TRBV2; CDR3: ASSDETAITEAF
V: TRBV27; CDR3: ASSLLMTGAGEQY
V: TRBV4-1; CDR3: ASSYPLGGGSNTGELF
V: TRBV10-3; CDR3: AISGVAGGEQY
V: TRBV2; CDR3: ASKGGDRPHQPQH
V: TRBV6-5; CDR3: ASSYGRFANEKLF
V: TRBV20-1; CDR3: SARGVSGDRGTYEQY
V: TRBV12-3/TRBV12-4; CDR3: ASSSYRGQPQH